This T cell receptor (beta chain) was recorded in a study of vaccination and CD4 T cells after COVID-19. Researchers used the Oncomine TCR Beta short-read assay to sequence DNA from cultured CD4+ T cells. One entry per CDR3 protein results from TCRdb running MiXCR on the PCR reads. The sample has around 26,000 distinct CDR3 sequences, 55% to 70% seen once. Concerning this clonotype itself: As yet, its antigen is unknown.

Treatment of the sample: roughly 10-day PBMC culture with coronavirus spike peptide pools or control peptides (ViraFEST assay). Roughly 2 million PBMCs per well were cultured with roughly 10 IU/ml IL-2 and roughly 10 ug/ml peptide pools. This CDR3 contains 17 residues. Germline V CDR1 and CDR2: SGHVS, FNYEAQ. V lost 5 bases, J lost 3 bases, and 12 bases stayed unmatched. This clonotype was sampled from a human donor who had recovered from COVID-19. The sequenced material came from CD4+ T cells from blood, cultured in vitro. This sequence joins TRBV7-6 and TRBJ2-4; 8 bases map to TRBD1. The DNA of the CDR3 is TGTGCCAGCAGCGAAATCTCAGGGGGCGATGGCAAAAACATTCAGTACTTC. Protein: CASSEISGGDGKNIQYF.